This record covers a single TCR beta chain. TCRdb reanalysed the RT-PCR reads using MiXCR and keeps one entry per CDR3 protein. The sample has 650,000 to 800,000 distinct CDR3 sequences; approximately 18% are singletons. This CDR3 is 18 amino acids long. V shed 0 bases, J shed 5 bases, and the junction held 16 bases outside the gene matches. The germline gives CDR1 LNHNV, CDR2 YYDKDF (reference sequence). These data come from a study of response to subunit inactivated influenza vaccine. This receptor was obtained from a man aged 45-60 years who received an inactivated influenza vaccine. The material sequenced was PBMCs from blood, taken about 5 days after vaccination. The chain joins TRBV15 to TRBJ2-7; 7 bases map to TRBD2. CDR3 in amino acids: CATSRESYTGGSSNEQYF. The CDR3 DNA is TGTGCCACCAGCAGAGAGAGCTACACGGGAGGTTCATCCAACGAGCAGTACTTC.